Given below is one TCR beta chain in context. TCRdb's table, derived via immunoSEQ multiplex PCR, lists solely in-frame clones and lacks some. Of 27,000 or so clones listed, roughly four fifths are singletons. This specimen comes from a study of human CD4 T cells and Enterobacteriaceae. CDR1 is LNHDA, CDR2 SQIVND, per germline (reference sequence). The CDR3 loop spans 15 amino acids. V was clipped by 3 bases and J by 7 bases; unmatched bases: 6. Sorting took every CD4+ cell except CD45RA+CCR7+CD95- naive cells, reaching over 95% purity. Sorted cells lacked CD8+, CD14+, CD16+, CD56+, CD19+ and CD25-bright cells.

The receptor was derived from a human donor in good health. Sequenced input: memory CD4+ T cells from blood. The V gene is TRBV19, the J gene TRBJ2-2; the match to TRBD2 covers 9 bases. CDR3 DNA: TGTGCCAGTAGTATTGCGGGAGGGCCCCGCGGGGAGCTGTTTTTT. This gives the protein CASSIAGGPRGELFF.